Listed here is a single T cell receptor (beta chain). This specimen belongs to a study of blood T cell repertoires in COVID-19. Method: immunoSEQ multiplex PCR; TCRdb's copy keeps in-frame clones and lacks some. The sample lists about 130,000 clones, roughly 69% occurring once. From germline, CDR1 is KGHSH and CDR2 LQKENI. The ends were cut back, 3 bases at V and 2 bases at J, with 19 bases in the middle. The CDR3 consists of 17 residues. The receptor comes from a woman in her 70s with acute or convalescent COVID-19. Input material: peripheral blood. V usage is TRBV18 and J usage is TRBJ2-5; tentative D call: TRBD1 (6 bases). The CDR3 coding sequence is TGTGCCAGCTCACCTCGGCAGGGGCCGGGGTTTCAAGAGACCCAGTACTTC. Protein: CASSPRQGPGFQETQYF.